These 22 T cell receptor beta chains came from one sample sequenced in a study of blood T cell repertoires in COVID-19. Some clones are missing from TCRdb's copy, which holds only in-frame ones; the method was immunoSEQ multiplex PCR. The sample contains about 210,000 clones, around nine tenths of which appear only once. The sequenced material came from peripheral blood. These receptor sequences come from a woman aged 40-49 years with acute or convalescent COVID-19.

The genes are TRBV4-1 and TRBJ2-1, with TRBD1 matching over 8 bases. With 1 base clipped from V and 5 bases from J, the junction kept 7 bases outside the gene matches. The CDR3 is made up of 16 amino acids. The germline V gene encodes CDR1 MGHRA and CDR2 YSYEKL. The CDR3 here is CASSQVPGQANNEQFF. Written as DNA, the CDR3 is TGCGCCAGCAGCCAAGTGCCGGGACAGGCTAACAATGAGCAGTTCTTC.

V usage is TRBV9 and J usage is TRBJ1-2, with 9 bases that match TRBD1. Germline V gene lookup returns CDR1 SGDLS and CDR2 YYNGEE. V dropped 4 bases and J dropped 1; count of bases not matched to a gene: 8. The length of the CDR3 is 16 residues. For the CDR3, the DNA is TGTGCCAGCAGCCACCGGACAGGGGTTATTAACTATGGCTACACCTTC. Its protein is CASSHRTGVINYGYTF.

The chain recombines TRBV7-6 with TRBJ1-6, with TRBD1 matching 7 bases. There are 14 residues in the CDR3. The trim removed 6 bases at V and 5 bases at J, leaving 4 bases unmatched. Germline-derived CDR1 and CDR2 are SGHVS and FNYEAQ. Here the CDR3 reads CASRLQGNNSPLHF. CDR3 nucleotides: TGTGCCAGCAGGTTACAGGGGAATAATTCACCCCTCCACTTT.

This clone has just a few counts. V gene TRBV24-1 combines with J gene TRBJ1-2, with D possibly TRBD1 on 6 matching bases. The ends were cut back, 9 bases at V and 8 bases at J, with 15 bases in the middle. Germline assignment: CDR1 KGHDR and CDR2 SFDVKD. The CDR3 totals 12 residues. CDR3 region: CATGTGLGGYTF. In DNA, the CDR3 is TGTGCCACCGGAACAGGGTTAGGGGGCTACACCTTC.

The chain combines TRBV5-1 with TRBJ2-6; the D gene is possibly TRBD1 (6 bases). The germline gives CDR1 SGHRS, CDR2 YFSETQ. This CDR3 comprises 16 residues. Trimming removed 0 bases from V and 1 base from J, with 8 bases in between. CDR3 protein: CASSLGQGSGANVLTF. CDR3 DNA: TGCGCCAGCAGCTTGGGGCAGGGGTCTGGGGCCAACGTCCTGACTTTC.

The chain recombines TRBV11-3 with TRBJ1-1; maybe TRBD1 (5 bases). Trimming shortened V by 5 bases and J by 3 bases, and 16 bases separated the two germline ends. This CDR3 is built from 15 residues. From germline, CDR1 is SGHNT and CDR2 YENEEA. The CDR3 spells CASSHRGEAYTEAFF. For the CDR3, the DNA is TGTGCCAGCAGCCATCGGGGGGAGGCGTACACTGAAGCTTTCTTT.

This chain connects TRBV29-1 to TRBJ2-7, with D perhaps matching TRBD2 (5 bases). CDR3 length: 11 residues. The germline CDR1 and CDR2 sequences are SQVTM and ANQGSEA. Trimming left V 4 bases short and J 4 bases short, with 8 bases between. The CDR3 is CSVGGIYEQYV. The CDR3 DNA follows: TGCAGCGTTGGAGGGATATACGAGCAGTACGTC.

This clone has only one observation. The chain recombines TRBV9 with TRBJ2-1; 8 bases match TRBD1. CDR1 and CDR2 from the germline V gene are SGDLS and YYNGEE. CDR3 length equals 15 residues. Trimming cost V 0 bases and J 9 bases; bases outside gene matches: 8. CDR3 sequence reads: CASSVVFGQGAEQFF. The CDR3 DNA is TGTGCCAGCAGCGTAGTTTTCGGGCAGGGGGCTGAGCAGTTCTTC.

The chain has TRBV11-2 and TRBJ1-2; 12 bases agree with TRBD1. This CDR3 has 17 residues. Germline CDR1 reads SGHAT; CDR2 reads FQNNGV. The trim removed 3 bases at V and 1 base at J, leaving 6 bases unmatched. This CDR3 is CASSFPWDRGLNYGYTF. The CDR3 bases are TGTGCCAGCAGCTTCCCTTGGGACAGGGGGCTTAACTATGGCTACACCTTC.

The genes are TRBV7-9 and TRBJ2-7; D possibly corresponds to TRBD2 (7 bases). The length of the CDR3 is 13 residues. Trimming left V 1 base short and J 9 bases short, with 13 bases between. Germline values: CDR1 SEHNR, CDR2 FQNEAQ (reference sequence). This CDR3 reads CASSLDGGAVQYV. As DNA, the CDR3 is TGTGCCAGCAGCTTAGATGGGGGGGCCGTGCAGTACGTC.

The V call is TRBV2, the J call TRBJ2-1, with a possible D match to TRBD2 (6 bases). V lost 0 bases, J lost 2 bases, and 8 bases lay in between. Looked up from germline, CDR1 is SNHLY and CDR2 is FYNNEI. The CDR3 consists of 15 residues. The CDR3 spells CASSEAGGTYNEQFF. CDR3 bases: TGTGCCAGCAGTGAAGCGGGGGGAACCTACAATGAGCAGTTCTTC.

V and J are TRBV4-1 and TRBJ1-6; 9 nucleotides line up with TRBD1. Per the germline V gene, CDR1 is MGHRA and CDR2 is YSYEKL. V was pared by 1 base and J by 13 bases, with 11 bases of the junction left unmatched. CDR3 length equals 16 residues. CDR3 loop: CASSQVGTGRIVPLHF. CDR3 DNA sequence: TGCGCCAGCAGCCAAGTCGGGACAGGGCGCATCGTTCCCCTCCACTTT.

The gene calls are TRBV19 and TRBJ1-1; 7 bases line up with TRBD1. CDR3 size: 15 residues. Germline-derived CDR1 and CDR2 are LNHDA and SQIVND (reference sequence). V shed 3 bases and J 1 base; nucleotides not matched to a gene: 5. The CDR3 DNA reads TGTGCCAGTAGTATGTGGGACAGCCGGAACACTGAAGCTTTCTTT. Translated: CASSMWDSRNTEAFF.

V gene TRBV2 combines with J gene TRBJ2-5; no definite D call. There are 13 residues in the CDR3. The germline gives CDR1 SNHLY, CDR2 FYNNEI. V lost 3 bases, J lost 4 bases, and 9 bases lay in between. CDR3 sequence reads: CASSDYYRETQYF. The CDR3 nucleotides are TGTGCCAGCAGTGATTATTACAGAGAGACCCAGTACTTC.

In its sample, this clone was seen once. The chain combines TRBV19 with TRBJ2-5, with 12 bases lining up with TRBD2. CDR1 LNHDA and CDR2 SQIVND come from the germline V gene (reference sequence). V trimming: 7 bases; J trimming: 0 bases; junction bases outside the gene matches: 3. The CDR3 spans 15 residues. This chain's CDR3 is CASNLAGGNQETQYF. The CDR3 DNA reads as TGTGCCAGTAATCTAGCGGGGGGGAACCAAGAGACCCAGTACTTC.

The chain carries TRBV9 and TRBJ2-3, with TRBD2 matching 7 bases. CDR1 is SGDLS, CDR2 YYNGEE, per germline. With V trimmed by 0 bases and J by 4 bases, 5 bases remained unmatched. The CDR3 contains 15 residues. CDR3 sequence: CASSVAGGGPDTQYF. CDR3 nucleotides: TGTGCCAGCAGCGTAGCGGGGGGTGGCCCAGATACGCAGTATTTT.

This clone was picked up one time. The rearrangement uses TRBV13 and TRBJ1-4; 12 bases fit TRBD1. The J segment lost 8 bases and the V segment lost 4 bases, leaving 2 bases of the junction unmatched. The CDR3 has 14 amino acids. Germline-derived CDR1 and CDR2 are PRHDT and FYEKMQ (reference sequence). Here the CDR3 reads CASSSGTGGEKLFF. The CDR3 DNA sequence: TGTGCCAGCAGCTCCGGGACAGGGGGCGAAAAACTGTTTTTT.

The rearrangement links TRBV11-2 to TRBJ1-1; 8 nucleotides line up with TRBD1. CDR3 size: 16 residues. V trimming: 3 bases; J trimming: 0 bases; junction bases outside the gene matches: 6. Germline CDR1 and CDR2: SGHAT and FQNNGV. CDR3 loop: CASSFQGARLNTEAFF. CDR3 sequence (DNA): TGTGCCAGCAGCTTCCAGGGGGCGCGATTGAACACTGAAGCTTTCTTT.

This rearrangement joins TRBV3-1 (or the pseudogene TRBV3-2) to TRBJ2-5; D is unclear. The length of the CDR3 is 12 residues. CDR1 and CDR2 (germline): LGHDT, YNNKEL (reference sequence). V lost 0 bases and J lost 5, with 4 bases in between. The CDR3 spells CASSQDPETQYF. In nucleotides, the CDR3 is TGTGCCAGCAGCCAAGATCCGGAGACCCAGTACTTC.

V gene TRBV4-1 combines with J gene TRBJ1-5, with D possibly being TRBD1 (5 bases). Trimming removed 3 bases at V and 0 bases at J, with 12 bases between. Germline lookup yields CDR1 MGHRA and CDR2 YSYEKL. CDR3 length equals 16 residues. The CDR3 spells CASSHRELYSNQPQHF. The CDR3, as DNA: TGCGCCAGCAGCCACAGGGAATTGTATAGCAATCAGCCCCAGCATTTT.

This clone occurred once. The chain recombines TRBV6-1 with TRBJ2-7; a possible D gene is TRBD2 (5 bases). CDR3 length: 14 amino acids. CDR1 MNHNS and CDR2 SASEGT come from the germline V gene. V lost 2 bases, J lost 8 bases, and 16 bases lay in between. The CDR3 DNA reads TGTGCCAGCAGTGAAAACGGACTGCTTCAAAAGCAGTACGTC. It is translated as CASSENGLLQKQYV.

V and J are TRBV6-5 and TRBJ1-6; D may be TRBD1 (5 bases). The V end lost 8 bases, the J end lost 4 bases, and 15 bases lay between the germline ends. Germline loops: CDR1 MNHEY, CDR2 SVGAGI. CDR3 size: 15 residues. The DNA for the CDR3 is TGTGCCAGCCGGGAGGGGACGGATTATAATTCACCCCTCCACTTT. Translating it yields CASREGTDYNSPLHF.